One and the same sample provided the 5 T cell receptor beta chains below, sequenced in a study of shared clonotypes between healthy human individuals. The assay was immunoSEQ multiplex PCR, and TCRdb's table has in-frame clones only and misses some. The table lists about 2.5 million clones, just under 95% of them singletons. The sample consisted of naive CD4+ T cells from PBMCs. Subset of the sample: CD45RA+ positively selected. These receptors originate from a man younger than 35 in good health. Some clones in this sample may be carry-over from other donors' samples.

The gene calls are TRBV6-1 and TRBJ2-7; D gene unclear. The V end lost 5 bases, the J end lost 7 bases, and 12 bases lay between the germline ends. CDR1 is MNHNS and CDR2 is SASEGT in the germline V gene. There are 12 residues in the CDR3. The CDR3 is CASSRSSREQYF. CDR3 bases: TGTGCCAGCAGTCGATCCTCCAGGGAGCAGTACTTC.

The sample holds one count of this clone. The chain uses TRBV18 and TRBJ2-1; D is ambiguous. V was cut by 3 bases and J by 4 bases, with 13 bases left in between. This CDR3 spans 15 amino acids. Germline V gene sequence: CDR1 KGHSH, CDR2 LQKENI. The CDR3 loop is CASSPTKGSYNEQFF. CDR3 sequence (DNA): TGTGCCAGCTCACCGACGAAAGGTTCGTACAATGAGCAGTTCTTC.

The J gene is TRBJ2-7, the V gene TRBV4-3, with 9 positions matching TRBD2. This CDR3 is built from 18 residues. Germline V lookup: CDR1 LGHNA, CDR2 YSLEER. The junction had 15 bases not matched to a gene; V was cut back by 0 bases and J by 6 bases. The CDR3, as DNA: TGCGCCAGCAGCCAAGATGCAGCAAGAGCGGGAGGTTATGTCGAGCAGTACTTC. It translates to CASSQDAARAGGYVEQYF.

The V and J genes are TRBV7-3 and TRBJ2-2; possible D gene TRBD2, 5 bases. V lost 8 bases and J 1 base, leaving 11 bases between the germline ends. The CDR3 runs 14 residues. Germline lookup yields CDR1 SGHTA and CDR2 FQGTGA. In DNA form, the CDR3 reads TGTGCCAGCCGCAGGACTGAGAACACCGGGGAGCTGTTTTTT. This gives the protein CASRRTENTGELFF.

V is TRBV11-2 and J is TRBJ2-7; 7 bases are a match to TRBD1. The CDR3 has 16 amino acids. V trimming: 6 bases; J trimming: 5 bases; junction bases outside the gene matches: 16. Germline values: CDR1 SGHAT, CDR2 FQNNGV. CDR3 bases: TGTGCCAGCAGTCCTAACCCGATCGACAGGGTACACGAGCAGTACTTC. Its protein product is CASSPNPIDRVHEQYF.